These 18 T cell receptor beta chains were sequenced from one sample in a study of cytomegalovirus exposure and HLA in healthy donors. With 60 Vbeta and 13 Jbeta primers, the PCR was carried out. The protocol was immunoSEQ multiplex PCR, while the TCRdb copy is restricted to in-frame clones and leaves out a portion. The sample consists of roughly 100,000 clones, roughly 85% of them appearing once. What was sequenced was PBMCs. The receptor source for this set is a woman in her thirties or forties in good health and CMV-seronegative.

This rearrangement joins TRBV6-1 to TRBJ1-5; TRBD1 agrees at 12 bases. The CDR3 has 16 amino acids. The V segment lost 0 bases and the J segment 11 bases; nucleotides outside the gene matches: 8. Germline CDR1 reads MNHNS; CDR2 reads SASEGT. CDR3 residues: CASSEAMGQGAKSQHF. CDR3 DNA sequence: TGTGCCAGCAGTGAAGCGATGGGACAGGGGGCAAAGTCCCAGCATTTT.

This rearrangement joins TRBV12-2 to TRBJ1-4; the table gives TRBD1 as D, unverified against the DNA. TRBV12-2 represents a pseudogene. The CDR3 is 14 amino acids. In nucleotides, the CDR3 is TGTGCAAGTCGTTCCCGGGGACAGTCAGGAAAACTGTTTTTT. It is translated as CASRSRGQSGKLFF.

The rearrangement joins TRBV7-7 to TRBJ2-2, with D maybe TRBD1 (6 bases). The CDR3 totals 15 residues. V lost 1 base to trimming and J lost 2 bases, with 8 bases between them. Germline values: CDR1 SSHAT, CDR2 FNYEAQ (reference sequence). The CDR3 sequence: CASSLGGRNTGELFF. The CDR3 nucleotides are TGTGCCAGCAGCTTAGGGGGGCGAAACACCGGGGAGCTGTTTTTT. Combining the CDR3 with reference TRBV7-7 and TRBJ2-2 gives the whole variable domain GAGVSQSPRYKVTKRGQDVTLRCDPISSHATLYWYQQALGQGPEFLTYFNYEAQPDKSGLPSDRFSAERPEGSISTLTIQRTEQRDSAMYRCASSLGGRNTGELFFGEGSRLTVL.

V is TRBV28 and J is TRBJ1-6; 7 bases are shared with TRBD1. V was pared by 3 bases and J by 0 bases, with 5 bases of the junction left unmatched. This CDR3 contains 17 residues. The germline V gene has CDR1 MDHEN and CDR2 SYDVKM. The CDR3 sequence: CASSLGTESSYNSPLHF. In DNA, the CDR3 is TGTGCCAGCAGTTTGGGGACAGAGAGCTCCTATAATTCACCCCTCCACTTT.

The V call is TRBV19, the J call TRBJ1-2; D gene unclear. CDR1 is LNHDA and CDR2 is SQIVND in the germline V gene (reference sequence). Trimming left V 1 base short and J 3 bases short, with 6 bases between. The CDR3 extends over 13 amino acids. CDR3 region: CASSIAEDYGYTF. The DNA of the CDR3 is TGTGCCAGTAGTATAGCAGAGGACTATGGCTACACCTTC.

The J gene is TRBJ2-7, the V gene TRBV6-6; 10 nucleotides match TRBD1. The CDR3 sequence is 16 residues long. Per the germline V gene, CDR1 is MNHNY and CDR2 is SVGAGI (reference sequence). Trimming took 0 bases from V and 7 from J; bases not matched to a gene: 9. DNA of the CDR3: TGTGCCAGCAGTTACTCGCCGGGACAGGGGACGGGGGAGCAGTACTTC. Amino acids: CASSYSPGQGTGEQYF.

The rearrangement links TRBV5-4 to TRBJ2-2, with D maybe TRBD2 (6 bases). The CDR3 is 14 amino acids. CDR1 is SGHNT, CDR2 YYREEE, per germline (reference sequence). V shed 5 bases and J shed 4 bases, with 12 bases lying between them. The CDR3 coding sequence is TGTGCCAGCAGTTACGCGCGGGGCACCGGGGAGCTGTTTTTT. Protein: CASSYARGTGELFF.

This sequence joins TRBV5-4 and TRBJ2-7, with 7 bases identical to TRBD2. The ends lost 3 bases at V and 2 bases at J; junction bases unmatched: 8. The CDR3 extends over 15 amino acids. Germline values: CDR1 SGHNT, CDR2 YYREEE (reference sequence). CDR3 DNA sequence: TGTGCCAGCAGCTCAGCGGGGATGGGCCCCTACGAGCAGTACTTC. Translated: CASSSAGMGPYEQYF. Based on the CDR3 plus reference TRBV5-4 and TRBJ2-7, the full variable domain is ETGVTQSPTHLIKTRGQQVTLRCSSQSGHNTVSWYQQALGQGPQFIFQYYREEENGRGNFPPRFSGLQFPNYSSELNVNALELDDSALYLCASSSAGMGPYEQYFGPGTRLTVT.

The chain recombines TRBV7-2 with TRBJ2-1; 7 bases fit TRBD2. The CDR3 runs 16 residues. Unmatched junction bases numbered 7, after V lost 1 base and J lost 4 bases. Germline-derived CDR1 and CDR2 are SGHTA and FQGNSA. CDR3 in DNA: TGTGCCAGCAGCTTAGGGGCTAGCGGATCTTACAATGAGCAGTTCTTC. It is translated as CASSLGASGSYNEQFF.

A note on this clone: Since no conserved phenylalanine or tryptophan closes the CDR3, a read error is the likely cause. Written as DNA, the CDR3 is TGTGCCAGCAGCTCAGGACAGGGGGCCCCCTACGAGCAGTACCTC. This gives the protein CASSSGQGAPYEQYL. The rearrangement links TRBV7-8 to TRBJ2-7, with 11 positions matching TRBD1. CDR3 length equals 15 residues. The germline V gene encodes CDR1 SGHVS and CDR2 FQNEAQ. V dropped 4 bases and J dropped 2; count of bases not matched to a gene: 4.

V is TRBV18 and J is TRBJ2-1, with D possibly TRBD2 on 6 matching bases. Germline CDR1 is KGHSH and CDR2 is LQKENI. CDR3 length: 14 residues. V shed 3 bases and J shed 3 bases, with 9 bases lying between them. CDR3 region: CASSPGTHYNEQFF. CDR3 nucleotides: TGTGCCAGCTCACCCGGGACTCACTACAATGAGCAGTTCTTC. Combining the CDR3 with reference TRBV18 and TRBJ2-1 gives the whole variable domain NAGVMQNPRHLVRRRGQEARLRCSPMKGHSHVYWYRQLPEEGLKFMVYLQKENIIDESGMPKERFSAEFPKEGPSILRIQQVVRGDSAAYFCASSPGTHYNEQFFGPGTRLTVL.

Here the CDR3 DNA reads TGTGCCAGCAGTTTGTCGGCAGGGATGAAGCCCCAGCATTTT. It is translated as CASSLSAGMKPQHF. The chain joins TRBV28 to TRBJ1-5; a possible D gene is TRBD1 (5 bases). V lost 3 bases and J 8 bases, leaving 14 bases between the germline ends. CDR3 length: 14 amino acids. Per the germline V gene, CDR1 is MDHEN and CDR2 is SYDVKM.

A remark on this clone: At one boundary the junction diverges from the germline segment, which might be a read error. The rearrangement links TRBV7-9 to TRBJ2-7; a weak D match, TRBD1 (5 bases). The CDR3 consists of 15 residues. Germline V CDR1 and CDR2: SEHNR, FQNEAQ (reference sequence). CDR3 DNA sequence: TGTTCCAGCAGCACTCCCCGCGACAGTCCCTACGAGCAGTACTTC. Protein sequence: CSSSTPRDSPYEQYF. The variable domain in full, with the rest retrieved from reference TRBV7-9 and TRBJ2-7, is DTGVSQNPRHKITKRGQNVTFRCDPISEHNRLYWYRQTLGQGPEFLTYFQNEAQLEKSRLLSDRFSAERPKGSFSTLEIQRTEQGDSAMYLCSSSTPRDSPYEQYFGPGTRLTVT.

The gene calls are TRBV18 and TRBJ1-1; TRBD1 might be the D (6 bases). Germline V gene sequence: CDR1 KGHSH, CDR2 LQKENI. Trimming left V 0 bases short and J 1 base short, with 15 bases between. The CDR3 runs 17 residues. In DNA form, the CDR3 reads TGTGCCAGCTCACCACCTGGGACAACCCTCGGGAACACTGAAGCTTTCTTT. It specifies CASSPPGTTLGNTEAFF. Supplemented by reference TRBV18 and TRBJ1-1, the full variable domain reads NAGVMQNPRHLVRRRGQEARLRCSPMKGHSHVYWYRQLPEEGLKFMVYLQKENIIDESGMPKERFSAEFPKEGPSILRIQQVVRGDSAAYFCASSPPGTTLGNTEAFFGQGTRLTVV.

The rearrangement joins TRBV16 to TRBJ2-1, with TRBD2 matching 8 bases. The germline V gene encodes CDR1 KGHSY and CDR2 FQNENV. Trimming removed 3 bases from V and 5 bases from J; junction bases left unmatched: 12. The CDR3 loop spans 17 amino acids. CDR3 coding DNA: TGTGCCAGCAGCCATCCTCGTCGGGCTAGCGGGCACAATGAGCAGTTCTTC. This sequence encodes CASSHPRRASGHNEQFF.

This chain joins TRBV7-2 and TRBJ1-5; tentative D call: TRBD1 (6 bases). The CDR3 runs to 14 residues. Germline-derived CDR1 and CDR2 are SGHTA and FQGNSA. The V end was cut by 4 bases, the J end by 7 bases, with 14 bases between. The CDR3, as DNA: TGTGCCAGCAGCTCGGTAGGGGGGGGACAGCCCCAGCATTTT. Amino acids: CASSSVGGGQPQHF.

The V and J genes are TRBV30 and TRBJ1-5; 11 bases are shared with TRBD1. V shed 0 bases and J 4 bases; nucleotides not matched to a gene: 2. CDR3 length equals 15 residues. CDR1 and CDR2 (germline): GTSNPN, SVGIG (reference sequence). CDR3 region: CAWSVGTGGNQPQHF. CDR3 coding DNA: TGTGCCTGGAGTGTAGGGACAGGGGGTAATCAGCCCCAGCATTTT.

V gene TRBV7-6 combines with J gene TRBJ2-3; 8 bases agree with TRBD2. The germline CDR1 and CDR2 sequences are SGHVS and FNYEAQ. CDR3 length: 15 amino acids. The ends lost 4 bases at V and 2 bases at J; junction bases unmatched: 5. Here the CDR3 DNA reads TGTGCCAGCAGCTCGCCGGGACTAGTCACAGATACGCAGTATTTT. Its translation is CASSSPGLVTDTQYF.